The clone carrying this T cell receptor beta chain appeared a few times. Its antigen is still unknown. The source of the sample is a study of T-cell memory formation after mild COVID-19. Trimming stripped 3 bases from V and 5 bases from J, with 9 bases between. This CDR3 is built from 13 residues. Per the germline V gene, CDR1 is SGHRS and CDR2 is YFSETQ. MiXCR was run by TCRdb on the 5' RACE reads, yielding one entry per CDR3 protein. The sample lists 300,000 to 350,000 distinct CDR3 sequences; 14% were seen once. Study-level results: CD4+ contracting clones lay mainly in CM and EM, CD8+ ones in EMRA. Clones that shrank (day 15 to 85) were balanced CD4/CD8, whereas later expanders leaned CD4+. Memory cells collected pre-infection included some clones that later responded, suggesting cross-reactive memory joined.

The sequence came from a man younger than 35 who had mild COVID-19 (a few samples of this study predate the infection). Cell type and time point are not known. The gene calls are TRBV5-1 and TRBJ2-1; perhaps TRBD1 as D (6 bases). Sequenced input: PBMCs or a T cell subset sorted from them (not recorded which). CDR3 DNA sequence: TGCGCCAGCAGCTCGGACAGACACAATGAGCAGTTCTTC. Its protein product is CASSSDRHNEQFF.